Each of the 24 T cell receptor beta chains below was sequenced from the same sample in a study of response to subunit inactivated influenza vaccine. TCRdb analysed the RT-PCR reads with MiXCR anew, one entry per CDR3 protein. This table holds about 540,000 distinct CDR3 sequences, roughly 23% found once. This same sample was also part of a study on T cells expressing NK-cell markers. As that report states: The authors made TCR beta cDNA libraries by 5'RACE template switching. This switching added a universal primer site and UMIs.

The sequencing used CD4+ T cells sorted from PBMCs, collected 11 to 12 days after vaccination. Receptors were obtained from a man aged 45 to 65 who received an inactivated influenza vaccine.

V and J are TRBV5-1 and TRBJ2-5, with D uncertain. The CDR3 is made up of 13 amino acids. CDR1 and CDR2 (germline): SGHRS, YFSETQ. The ends were cut back, 7 bases at V and 2 bases at J, with 12 bases in the middle. The CDR3 is CASGRTVQETQYF. CDR3 coding DNA: TGCGCCAGCGGCCGGACGGTACAAGAGACCCAGTACTTC.

The rearrangement uses TRBV5-5 and TRBJ2-6; no reliable D call. Germline CDR1 is SGHKS and CDR2 is YYEKEE (reference sequence). V lost 6 bases and J lost 0, with 10 bases in between. The CDR3 covers 15 residues. The CDR3 region has the DNA TGTGCCAGCATCCCGGGCGTCTCTGGGGCCAACGTCCTGACTTTC. Its translation: CASIPGVSGANVLTF.

This clonotype was seen many times. The chain recombines TRBV20-1 with TRBJ2-3; D not resolved. This CDR3 has 14 residues. V lost 0 bases and J lost 1, with 8 bases in between. Germline CDR1 reads DFQATT; CDR2 reads SNEGSKA (reference sequence). For the CDR3, the DNA is TGCAGTGCTAGAGACCCGAGCGGCACAGATACGCAGTATTTT. Translation gives CSARDPSGTDTQYF.

The chain is built from TRBV10-2 and TRBJ2-7; D ambiguous. Germline V gene data show CDR1 as WSHSY and CDR2 as SAAADI. V gave up 2 bases and J gave up 6 bases, with 8 bases separating them. The CDR3 consists of 12 residues. CDR3 sequence (DNA): TGCGCCAGCAGTGAGCTGGCCCCCGAGCAGTACTTC. Translating it yields CASSELAPEQYF.

V is TRBV20-1 and J is TRBJ2-1; D is unclear. The V gene lost 3 bases and the J gene lost 7 bases, with 4 bases spanning the gap. The CDR3 consists of 10 residues. The germline V gene encodes CDR1 DFQATT and CDR2 SNEGSKA (reference sequence). The CDR3 region is CSARSNEQFF. In DNA, the CDR3 is TGCAGTGCTAGGTCGAATGAGCAGTTCTTC.

This sequence joins TRBV28 and TRBJ2-2, with TRBD1 matching 7 bases. The CDR3 loop spans 15 amino acids. In germline, CDR1 is MDHEN, CDR2 SYDVKM. V lost 5 bases, J lost 5 bases, and 8 bases stayed unmatched. The CDR3 DNA sequence: TGTGCCAGCAGTACCACCGGGACAGCTACCGGGGAGCTGTTTTTT. It encodes CASSTTGTATGELFF.

This clonotype showed up many times. The chain combines TRBV4-3 with TRBJ1-1; D might be TRBD1 (5 bases). V lost 4 bases to trimming and J lost 4 bases, with 16 bases between them. This CDR3 is 15 amino acids long. CDR1 is LGHNA, CDR2 YSLEER, per germline. The CDR3 protein is CASSPDTGGGTEAFF. As DNA, the CDR3 is TGCGCCAGCAGCCCAGACACGGGGGGGGGCACTGAAGCTTTCTTT.

This rearrangement joins TRBV5-1 to TRBJ2-5, with 11 bases matching TRBD2. Unmatched junction bases numbered 6, after V lost 2 bases and J lost 3 bases. Germline V gene data show CDR1 as SGHRS and CDR2 as YFSETQ. The length of the CDR3 is 16 residues. For the CDR3, the DNA is TGCGCCAGCAGCTTCTCGACTAGCGGGACCGAAGAGACCCAGTACTTC. It codes for CASSFSTSGTEETQYF.

The chain is built from TRBV6-2 or TRBV6-3 and TRBJ1-1, with 9 bases identical to TRBD1. V shed 7 bases, J shed 0 bases, and the junction held 3 bases outside the gene matches. This CDR3 spans 14 amino acids. Germline V gene lookup returns CDR1 MNHEY and CDR2 SVGEGT. DNA for the CDR3: TGTGCCAGCAAACGACAGGGGGTGAACACTGAAGCTTTCTTT. Protein product: CASKRQGVNTEAFF.

The V gene is TRBV11-2, the J gene TRBJ2-2; tentative D call: TRBD1 (5 bases). Germline V lookup: CDR1 SGHAT, CDR2 FQNNGV. CDR3 length: 15 amino acids. The V and J ends lost 1 base and 4 bases respectively, with 10 bases between them. As DNA, the CDR3 is TGTGCCAGCAGCTTAGCTGGGGCGGCCACCGGGGAGCTGTTTTTT. Translation gives CASSLAGAATGELFF.

This clonotype came up many times. The CDR3 nucleotides read TGTGCCAGCAGCTTCCGGGACAGGGGAACCGGGGAGCTGTTTTTT. The encoded protein is CASSFRDRGTGELFF. This rearrangement joins TRBV3-1 to TRBJ2-2; TRBD1 aligns across 10 bases. The CDR3 extends over 15 amino acids. Germline CDR1 LGHDT, CDR2 YNNKEL (reference sequence). The J segment lost 5 bases and the V segment lost 5 bases, leaving 5 bases of the junction unmatched.

This chain's CDR3 is CASSSPNRGRETQYF. DNA of the CDR3: TGTGCCAGCAGTTCACCCAACAGGGGGCGAGAGACCCAGTACTTC. The chain is built from TRBV6-5 and TRBJ2-5, with 9 bases aligning to TRBD1. Germline trimming cut 4 bases from V and 4 bases from J; bases unmatched to any gene: 7. Germline assignment: CDR1 MNHEY and CDR2 SVGAGI. The CDR3 totals 15 residues.

This clonotype was found many times. A junction end diverges from the germline sequence, so it may reflect a read error. The chain links TRBV5-1 to TRBJ2-3; D is undetermined. Germline CDR1 and CDR2: SGHRS and YFSETQ. The CDR3 consists of 13 residues. The CDR3 coding sequence is TGTGCCAGCTCACCTGGCAACACAGATACGCAGTATTTT. This codes for CASSPGNTDTQYF.

The J gene is TRBJ2-1, the V gene TRBV6-2 or TRBV6-3; D is unresolved. V dropped 2 bases and J dropped 15 bases, with 14 bases sitting between them. Germline CDR1 reads MNHEY; CDR2 reads SVGEGT. The CDR3 totals 12 residues. The CDR3 DNA follows: TGTGCCAGCAGTTACCCCGACATTCGCCGGTTCTTC. Protein product: CASSYPDIRRFF.

This clonotype was picked up a small number of times. This sequence joins TRBV3-1 and TRBJ1-2, with D tentatively TRBD1 (5 bases). The CDR3 is 15 residues long. From germline, CDR1 is LGHDT and CDR2 YNNKEL (reference sequence). Trimming left V 0 bases short and J 4 bases short, with 12 bases between. The CDR3 loop reads CASSQDQGVRYGYTF. CDR3 nucleotides: TGTGCCAGCAGCCAAGATCAGGGTGTTCGCTATGGCTACACCTTC.

This sequence joins TRBV4-1 and TRBJ2-1, with 7 bases lining up with TRBD1. CDR1 MGHRA and CDR2 YSYEKL come from the germline V gene. J gave up 4 bases and V 2 bases, and 5 bases lay outside the gene matches. This CDR3 contains 15 residues. CDR3 sequence (DNA): TGCGCCAGCAGCCAAACGAGGGACAGTTACAATGAGCAGTTCTTC. Its translation is CASSQTRDSYNEQFF.

This clonotype was observed a few times. V gene TRBV29-1 combines with J gene TRBJ2-1; D might be TRBD2 (7 bases). The V and J ends lost 4 bases and 7 bases respectively, with 23 bases between them. There are 16 residues in the CDR3. CDR1 and CDR2 (germline): SQVTM, ANQGSEA. The CDR3 is CSVAIGGRILPNEQFF. The DNA of the CDR3 is TGCAGCGTTGCAATCGGGGGGCGCATACTCCCTAATGAGCAGTTCTTC.

The table lists this clonotype with a few counts. The chain uses TRBV20-1 and TRBJ2-7; 7 bases match TRBD1. V was pared by 3 bases and J by 6 bases, with 5 bases of the junction left unmatched. Germline-derived CDR1 and CDR2 are DFQATT and SNEGSKA (reference sequence). The CDR3 length is 12 residues. The CDR3 sequence is CSASNRGGEQYF. The CDR3 coding sequence is TGCAGTGCTAGCAACAGGGGTGGCGAGCAGTACTTC.

This sequence joins TRBV20-1 and TRBJ2-4; TRBD2 aligns across 8 bases. Per germline, CDR1 DFQATT and CDR2 SNEGSKA (reference sequence). J lost 0 bases, V lost 3 bases, and 7 bases had no gene match. CDR3 length: 16 amino acids. CDR3 nucleotides: TGCAGTGCTAGTGCGGGGGGCCTTCCAGCCAAAAACATTCAGTACTTC. As protein: CSASAGGLPAKNIQYF.

The sample holds a few counts of this clonotype. The chain carries TRBV5-1 and TRBJ2-7, with 11 bases matching TRBD1. CDR1 and CDR2 (germline): SGHRS, YFSETQ. The CDR3 has 13 amino acids. The J segment lost 7 bases and the V segment lost 3 bases, leaving 3 bases of the junction unmatched. CDR3 nucleotide sequence: TGCGCCAGCAGCTCCGGACAGGGGGCTGAGCAGTACTTC. Its protein product is CASSSGQGAEQYF.

This sequence joins TRBV5-4 and TRBJ1-1; possible D gene TRBD1, 5 bases. V lost 5 bases, J lost 1 base, and 9 bases lay in between. The CDR3 is 13 amino acids. Germline V gene data show CDR1 as SGHNT and CDR2 as YYREEE (reference sequence). CDR3 amino acids: CASSRRANTEAFF. The CDR3 DNA reads as TGTGCCAGCAGTCGCAGGGCGAACACTGAAGCTTTCTTT.

This clonotype showed up just a few times. The chain links TRBV20-1 to TRBJ2-5; D tentatively fits TRBD1 or TRBD2 (5 bases each). The germline V gene has CDR1 DFQATT and CDR2 SNEGSKA (reference sequence). V was cut by 3 bases and J by 5 bases, with 13 bases left in between. The CDR3 covers 13 residues. The DNA of the CDR3 is TGCAGTGCTAGGGGGGTGGGATATGAGACCCAGTACTTC. It is translated as CSARGVGYETQYF.

There are a few counts of this clonotype. The chain has TRBV4-3 and TRBJ2-2; either TRBD1 or TRBD2 may supply D (5 bases each). The V end lost 5 bases, the J end lost 3 bases, and 22 bases lay between the germline ends. The CDR3 length is 18 residues. Germline V lookup: CDR1 LGHNA, CDR2 YSLEER. The CDR3 bases are TGCGCCAGCAGCATGGGACGCGGGTTGTGGGCCGACACCGGGGAGCTGTTTTTT. This gives the protein CASSMGRGLWADTGELFF.

The rearrangement joins TRBV28 to TRBJ2-3; unclear D gene. The CDR3 is 15 residues long. Per the germline V gene, CDR1 is MDHEN and CDR2 is SYDVKM. Trimming took 2 bases from V and 0 from J, leaving 9 bases between them. CDR3: CASSLDRFSTDTQYF. The CDR3 DNA reads as TGTGCCAGCAGTTTAGACCGATTTAGCACAGATACGCAGTATTTT.